These T cell receptor beta chains were read from a single sample in a study of blood T cells in healthy people across ages. TCRdb reprocessed the 5' RACE reads with MiXCR, giving one entry per CDR3 protein. The sample has 1.4 million or so distinct CDR3 sequences; approximately 43% are singletons. Specimen: blood. Source of these receptors: a woman under 30 in good health. Both conserved end residues are part of each CDR3. D genes are given only for firm matches. Clone size appears in some rows only: once, few, many, or a class for an expanded clone.

J gene: TRBJ2-1
clone size: -
V gene: TRBV27
D gene: TRBD2
CDR3 protein: CASSFATGGAYNEQFF
CDR3 DNA: TGTGCCAGCAGTTTCGCGACGGGGGGGGCCTACAATGAGCAGTTCTTC

J gene: TRBJ2-7
clone size: -
V gene: TRBV20-1
D gene: TRBD2
CDR3 protein: CSARFSERGGHEQYF
CDR3 DNA: TGCAGTGCTAGGTTTTCAGAGCGGGGGGGCCATGAGCAGTACTTC

J gene: TRBJ2-7
clone size: few
V gene: TRBV6-5
D gene: -
CDR3 protein: CASSYGGTNSYEQYF
CDR3 DNA: TGTGCCAGCAGTTACGGCGGGACAAATTCCTACGAGCAGTACTTC

J gene: TRBJ2-3
clone size: many
V gene: TRBV12-3/TRBV12-4
D gene: TRBD2
CDR3 protein: CASTPTSGISKDTQYF
CDR3 DNA: TGTGCCAGCACCCCGACTAGCGGGATTTCCAAAGATACGCAGTATTTT

J gene: TRBJ2-1
clone size: few
V gene: TRBV3-1
D gene: TRBD1
CDR3 protein: CASSQEDRAPYNEQFF
CDR3 DNA: TGTGCCAGCAGCCAAGAGGACAGGGCCCCCTACAATGAGCAGTTCTTC

J gene: TRBJ2-3
clone size: -
V gene: TRBV18
D gene: TRBD1
CDR3 protein: CASSPGFGQGTDTQYF
CDR3 DNA: TGTGCCAGCTCACCTGGCTTCGGACAGGGCACAGATACGCAGTATTTT

J gene: TRBJ1-2
clone size: -
V gene: TRBV20-1
D gene: -
CDR3 protein: CSASPDYGYTF
CDR3 DNA: TGCAGTGCTAGTCCGGACTATGGCTACACCTTC

J gene: TRBJ2-3
clone size: -
V gene: TRBV12-3/TRBV12-4
D gene: -
CDR3 protein: CASSLLGHTQYF
CDR3 DNA: TGTGCCAGCAGTTTACTGGGTCATACGCAGTATTTT

J gene: TRBJ2-5
clone size: -
V gene: TRBV6-6
D gene: -
CDR3 protein: CASSYRAGETQYF
CDR3 DNA: TGTGCCAGCAGTTACCGTGCGGGAGAGACCCAGTACTTC

J gene: TRBJ1-2
clone size: many
V gene: TRBV20-1
D gene: -
CDR3 protein: CSAVTNYGYTF
CDR3 DNA: TGCAGTGCAGTGACTAACTATGGCTACACCTTC

J gene: TRBJ1-5
clone size: few
V gene: TRBV30
D gene: -
CDR3 protein: CAWSVSGNHNQPQHF
CDR3 DNA: TGTGCCTGGAGTGTATCGGGAAATCACAATCAGCCCCAGCATTTT

J gene: TRBJ2-7
clone size: few
V gene: TRBV7-2
D gene: TRBD1
CDR3 protein: CASSLTGTGWYEQYF
CDR3 DNA: TGTGCCAGCAGCTTAACTGGGACAGGGTGGTACGAGCAGTACTTC

J gene: TRBJ2-1
clone size: -
V gene: TRBV7-6
D gene: TRBD2
CDR3 protein: CASSLMTSGNEQFF
CDR3 DNA: TGTGCCAGCAGCTTAATGACTAGCGGGAATGAGCAGTTCTTC

J gene: TRBJ2-1
clone size: -
V gene: TRBV30
D gene: TRBD2
CDR3 protein: CAWSPLIGREHHEQFF
CDR3 DNA: TGTGCCTGGAGCCCACTGATAGGGCGGGAGCACCATGAGCAGTTCTTC

J gene: TRBJ2-3
clone size: few
V gene: TRBV20-1
D gene: -
CDR3 protein: CSAIYTDTQYF
CDR3 DNA: TGCAGTGCTATTTACACAGATACGCAGTATTTT

J gene: TRBJ2-3
clone size: -
V gene: TRBV20-1
D gene: -
CDR3 protein: CSARGLERPRDTQYF
CDR3 DNA: TGCAGTGCTAGAGGCCTCGAACGCCCGAGGGATACGCAGTATTTT

J gene: TRBJ1-5
clone size: -
V gene: TRBV3-1
D gene: -
CDR3 protein: CASSQQGRGQPQHF
CDR3 DNA: TGTGCCAGCAGCCAACAGGGTCGAGGTCAGCCCCAGCATTTT

J gene: TRBJ2-3
clone size: -
V gene: TRBV4-2
D gene: -
CDR3 protein: CASSRFAGRTSTDTQYF
CDR3 DNA: TGTGCCAGCAGCCGCTTCGCGGGGAGGACTAGCACAGATACGCAGTATTTT

J gene: TRBJ2-7
clone size: -
V gene: TRBV5-1
D gene: -
CDR3 protein: CASTPNLASANEQYF
CDR3 DNA: TGCGCCAGCACCCCGAACCTAGCTAGCGCTAATGAGCAGTACTTC

J gene: TRBJ2-3
clone size: few
V gene: TRBV10-3
D gene: TRBD2
CDR3 protein: CAISLAGAQDTQYF
CDR3 DNA: TGTGCCATCAGTCTAGCGGGAGCCCAAGATACGCAGTATTTT

J gene: TRBJ2-3
clone size: -
V gene: TRBV12-3/TRBV12-4
D gene: TRBD2
CDR3 protein: CASSLRRAGALDTQYF
CDR3 DNA: TGTGCCAGCAGTTTGAGGCGAGCGGGGGCCCTGGATACGCAGTATTTT

J gene: TRBJ1-2
clone size: -
V gene: TRBV6-1
D gene: TRBD1
CDR3 protein: CASLGLNRPGQGPAGTSYGYTF
CDR3 DNA: TGTGCCAGTTTGGGGTTAAATCGCCCGGGACAGGGTCCTGCCGGCACTAGCTATGGCTACACCTTC